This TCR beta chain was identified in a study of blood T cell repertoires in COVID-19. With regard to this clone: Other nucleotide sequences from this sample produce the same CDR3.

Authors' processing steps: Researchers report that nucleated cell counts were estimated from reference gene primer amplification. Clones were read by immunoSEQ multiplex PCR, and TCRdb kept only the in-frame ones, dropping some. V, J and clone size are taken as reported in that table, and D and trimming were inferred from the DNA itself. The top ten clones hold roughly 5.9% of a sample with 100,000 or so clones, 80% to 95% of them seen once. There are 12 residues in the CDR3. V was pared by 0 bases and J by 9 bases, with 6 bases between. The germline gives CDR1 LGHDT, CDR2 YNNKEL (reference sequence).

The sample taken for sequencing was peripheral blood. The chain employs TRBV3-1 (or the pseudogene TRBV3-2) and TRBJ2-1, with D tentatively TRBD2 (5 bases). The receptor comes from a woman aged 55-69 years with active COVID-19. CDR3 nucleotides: TGTGCCAGCAGCCAAGATCGGGGTGAGCAGTTCTTC. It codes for CASSQDRGEQFF.